Below are 28 T cell receptor beta chains sequenced from a single sample in a study of T cells after yellow fever vaccination. TCRdb re-called the 5' RACE reads with MiXCR, one entry per CDR3 protein. The sample carries a few hundred thousand distinct CDR3 sequences, less than 20% recorded once. Source: PBMCs, taken less than 6 days after the first yellow fever vaccination. Source of these receptors: a man aged 18 to 29 who received the YFV17D yellow fever vaccine.

There are a few counts of this clonotype. The chain combines TRBV20-1 with TRBJ2-3, with a tentative D call TRBD2 (5 bases). The CDR3 covers 12 residues. V gave up 3 bases and J gave up 5 bases, with 9 bases separating them. The germline gives CDR1 DFQATT, CDR2 SNEGSKA (reference sequence). The CDR3 coding sequence is TGCAGTGCTAGGTTGAGCGGAGATACGCAGTATTTT. This translates into CSARLSGDTQYF.

This clonotype was recorded at least ten times. This chain joins TRBV7-9 and TRBJ2-2; 9 bases line up with TRBD2. The CDR3 is made up of 16 amino acids. J was trimmed by 1 base and V by 5 bases; bases with no gene match: 5. In germline, CDR1 is SEHNR, CDR2 FQNEAQ (reference sequence). For the CDR3, the DNA is TGTGCCAGCAGCCCTAGACTAGCGGTGAACACCGGGGAGCTGTTTTTT. This sequence encodes CASSPRLAVNTGELFF.

In its sample, this clonotype was seen a few times. The CDR3 nucleotides are TGTGCCAGCAGCCGCCAGGGTACCTATAATTCACCCCTCCACTTT. Translated, it gives CASSRQGTYNSPLHF. The V gene is TRBV5-6, the J gene TRBJ1-6; TRBD1 is a possible D gene (5 bases). Germline CDR1 and CDR2: SGHDT and YYEEEE. Trimming shortened V by 4 bases and J by 2 bases, and 10 bases separated the two germline ends. The CDR3 covers 15 residues.

V is TRBV6-4 and J is TRBJ2-7, with 9 bases aligning to TRBD1. The junction had 4 bases not matched to a gene; V was cut back by 2 bases and J by 5 bases. The germline V gene has CDR1 MRHNA and CDR2 SNTAGT. The CDR3 is 14 residues long. This CDR3 is CASSDPRTGDEQYV. The CDR3 DNA is TGTGCCAGCAGTGACCCACGGACAGGGGACGAGCAGTACGTC.

This clonotype appeared a few times. This chain uses TRBV6-2 or TRBV6-3 with TRBJ2-1; no clear D gene. The CDR3 extends over 15 amino acids. CDR1 is MNHEY, CDR2 SVGEGT, per germline. Between the trimmed V and J ends, which lost 7 bases and 1 base, there was a span of 14 bases. CDR3 region: CASNNLGKSYNEQFF. CDR3 bases: TGTGCCAGCAACAACCTAGGGAAATCCTACAATGAGCAGTTCTTC.

The chain links TRBV2 to TRBJ1-2; 8 bases map to TRBD1. After removal of 6 bases from V and 4 bases from J, the junction contained 7 bases not matched to a gene. Germline V gene sequence: CDR1 SNHLY, CDR2 FYNNEI. This CDR3 is 14 amino acids long. CDR3: CASRTTGVPYGYTF. The CDR3 nucleotides read TGTGCCAGCAGAACGACAGGGGTCCCCTATGGCTACACCTTC.

In its sample, this clonotype was seen many times. The chain recombines TRBV7-3 with TRBJ2-1, with TRBD2 matching over 9 bases. The J segment lost 9 bases and the V segment lost 2 bases, leaving 8 bases of the junction unmatched. Germline assignment: CDR1 SGHTA and CDR2 FQGTGA. The CDR3 runs 15 residues. The CDR3 nucleotides are TGTGCCAGCAGCTTAGTTAGTAGCGGGGGTGGTGAGCAGTTCTTC. As protein: CASSLVSSGGGEQFF. Filled out from reference TRBV7-3 and TRBJ2-1, the complete variable domain reads GAGVSQTPSNKVTEKGKYVELRCDPISGHTALYWYRQSLGQGPEFLIYFQGTGAADDSGLPNDRFFAVRPEGSVSTLKIQRTERGDSAVYLCASSLVSSGGGEQFFGPGTRLTVL.

This chain links TRBV9 with TRBJ1-2, with D possibly matching TRBD1 (5 bases). Trimming removed 4 bases from V and 0 bases from J, with 19 bases in between. In germline, CDR1 is SGDLS, CDR2 YYNGEE. The CDR3 is made up of 17 amino acids. CDR3 in amino acids: CASSTRQHCLPNYGYTF. The CDR3 DNA follows: TGTGCCAGCAGCACTCGACAGCACTGCTTACCTAACTATGGCTACACCTTC.

This clonotype appeared many times. This sequence joins TRBV10-3 and TRBJ2-5; no clear D. The V and J ends lost 7 bases and 2 bases respectively, with 8 bases between them. The CDR3 has 12 amino acids. Germline-derived CDR1 and CDR2 are ENHRY and SYGVKD. The CDR3 region is CAIKREQETQYF. CDR3 nucleotides: TGTGCCATCAAAAGGGAACAAGAGACCCAGTACTTC.

V is TRBV28 and J is TRBJ1-4; tentatively, D is TRBD1 (6 bases). The V end was cut by 8 bases, the J end by 8 bases, with 18 bases between. The CDR3 is 14 amino acids. Germline V lookup: CDR1 MDHEN, CDR2 SYDVKM. As DNA, the CDR3 is TGTGCCAGCTTGTCCGGGACACGGGCAGAAAAACTGTTTTTT. Translated: CASLSGTRAEKLFF.

This clonotype was detected many times. The V and J genes are TRBV5-1 and TRBJ1-1, with 11 bases identical to TRBD1. CDR1 and CDR2 from the germline V gene are SGHRS and YFSETQ. V dropped 3 bases and J dropped 2; count of bases not matched to a gene: 6. The CDR3 extends over 16 amino acids. The CDR3 protein is CASSYTGTGGNTEAFF. The DNA of the CDR3 is TGCGCCAGCAGCTACACCGGGACAGGGGGTAACACTGAAGCTTTCTTT. Using reference TRBV5-1 and TRBJ1-1 for the parts outside the CDR3, the full variable domain is KAGVTQTPRYLIKTRGQQVTLSCSPISGHRSVSWYQQTPGQGLQFLFEYFSETQRNKGNFPGRFSGRQFSNSRSEMNVSTLELGDSALYLCASSYTGTGGNTEAFFGQGTRLTVV.

The V call is TRBV4-2, the J call TRBJ2-4; tentatively, D is TRBD1 or TRBD2 (5 bases each). Per germline, CDR1 LGHNA and CDR2 YNFKEQ. Trimming cost V 5 bases and J 6 bases, with 17 bases left between them. This CDR3 is built from 15 residues. The CDR3 DNA is TGTGCCAGCAGCTACGACAGAGGGCGGTTAAACATTCAGTACTTC. Translation gives CASSYDRGRLNIQYF.

The chain has TRBV4-2 and TRBJ2-1; 15 bases map to TRBD2. Germline CDR1 reads LGHNA; CDR2 reads YNFKEQ. The CDR3 covers 17 residues. The V and J ends lost 5 bases and 4 bases, in that order; junction bases with no gene match: 6. The CDR3 nucleotides are TGTGCCAGCAGCTACGGGACTAGCGGGGGGATTTACAATGAGCAGTTCTTC. This encodes CASSYGTSGGIYNEQFF.

This chain connects TRBV5-8 to TRBJ1-1; perhaps TRBD1 as D (5 bases). Germline V gives CDR1 SGHTS, CDR2 YDEGEE. The CDR3 spans 15 residues. V was pared by 2 bases and J by 3 bases, with 14 bases between. CDR3 residues: CASSFSSWGDTEAFF. CDR3 coding DNA: TGTGCCAGCAGCTTCTCAAGTTGGGGGGACACTGAAGCTTTCTTT.

The V and J genes are TRBV7-8 and TRBJ1-2, with D possibly TRBD1 on 6 matching bases. This CDR3 region has 13 residues. Germline CDR1 SGHVS, CDR2 FQNEAQ. V gave up 5 bases and J gave up 3 bases, with 10 bases separating them. For the CDR3, the DNA is TGTGCCAGCAGCCGGGGGCGCGACTATGGCTACACCTTC. Encoded protein: CASSRGRDYGYTF.

This clonotype was observed a handful of times. V is TRBV6-2 or TRBV6-3 and J is TRBJ2-1; 10 bases fit TRBD2. This CDR3 is 17 amino acids long. After removal of 3 bases from V and 8 bases from J, the junction contained 13 bases not matched to a gene. The germline CDR1 and CDR2 sequences are MNHEY and SVGEGT. CDR3 bases: TGTGCCAGCAGTTATCATCCGACTAGCGGGCTGTTTCATGAGCAGTTCTTC. It codes for CASSYHPTSGLFHEQFF.

A word on this clonotype: One end of the junction does not line up with germline, which may come from a read error. The chain combines TRBV4-3 with TRBJ2-1; tentative D call: TRBD1 (6 bases). This CDR3 has 15 amino acids. Per germline, CDR1 LGHNA and CDR2 YSLEER. The CDR3: CASSQVPGVPHEQFF. In DNA, the CDR3 is TGCGCCAGCAGTCAAGTTCCAGGGGTGCCCCATGAGCAGTTCTTC.

In this sample, this clonotype turned up a few times. V usage is TRBV20-1 and J usage is TRBJ2-3; 9 bases fit TRBD2. There are 16 residues in the CDR3. V lost 6 bases and J lost 0; bases outside the gene matches: 10. Germline V lookup: CDR1 DFQATT, CDR2 SNEGSKA (reference sequence). The CDR3 spells CSAAFLLAGSTDTQYF. Here the CDR3 DNA reads TGCAGTGCAGCCTTCCTACTAGCGGGTAGCACAGATACGCAGTATTTT.

The chain uses TRBV6-5 and TRBJ2-5, with 9 bases identical to TRBD1. With V trimmed by 6 bases and J by 2 bases, 13 bases remained unmatched. Looked up from germline, CDR1 is MNHEY and CDR2 is SVGAGI. The CDR3 spans 17 residues. CDR3 nucleotide sequence: TGTGCCAGCAGCTTATCGTGGGGACAGGGAGTACAAGAGACCCAGTACTTC. This encodes CASSLSWGQGVQETQYF.

This clonotype was recorded a few times. The chain combines TRBV4-3 with TRBJ2-2; the D gene is possibly TRBD2 (6 bases). CDR1 LGHNA and CDR2 YSLEER come from the germline V gene. V was cut by 1 base and J by 6 bases, with 12 bases left in between. The CDR3 is 15 residues long. The chain's CDR3 is CASSQGLAPPGELFF. The CDR3, as DNA: TGCGCCAGCAGCCAAGGTCTAGCGCCCCCCGGGGAGCTGTTTTTT.

The chain has TRBV5-1 and TRBJ2-3, with no clear D. This CDR3 is built from 14 residues. Trimming took 4 bases from V and 6 from J, leaving 15 bases between them. Germline V gives CDR1 SGHRS, CDR2 YFSETQ. CDR3 in amino acids: CASSPGFDADTQYF. In nucleotides, the CDR3 is TGCGCCAGCAGCCCCGGATTCGATGCGGATACGCAGTATTTT.

The chain carries TRBV7-9 and TRBJ1-1; unclear D gene. V was shortened by 4 bases and J by 5 bases, with 8 bases between the two germline ends. Germline-derived CDR1 and CDR2 are SEHNR and FQNEAQ (reference sequence). The CDR3 length is 12 residues. CDR3 in DNA: TGTGCCAGCAGCTGGGTCAGGACTGAAGCTTTCTTT. The encoded protein is CASSWVRTEAFF. The variable domain in full, completed from reference TRBV7-9 and TRBJ1-1, reads DTGVSQNPRHKITKRGQNVTFRCDPISEHNRLYWYRQTLGQGPEFLTYFQNEAQLEKSRLLSDRFSAERPKGSFSTLEIQRTEQGDSAMYLCASSWVRTEAFFGQGTRLTVV.

This rearrangement joins TRBV2 to TRBJ2-1; no definite D call. Per the germline V gene, CDR1 is SNHLY and CDR2 is FYNNEI. CDR3 length equals 14 residues. Trimming took off 7 bases at V and 0 bases at J, with 10 bases between the two ends. The CDR3: CASISRSSYNEQFF. CDR3 nucleotides: TGTGCCAGCATCTCACGAAGCTCCTACAATGAGCAGTTCTTC.

The rearrangement joins TRBV9 to TRBJ2-3; tentative D call: TRBD2 (6 bases). The V gene's germline CDR1 is SGDLS and CDR2 YYNGEE. The CDR3 consists of 16 residues. The V gene lost 3 bases and the J gene lost 2 bases, with 16 bases spanning the gap. The CDR3 sequence is CASSGSGSYSTDTQYF. CDR3 DNA: TGTGCCAGCAGCGGTAGCGGATCCTACTCCACAGATACGCAGTATTTT.

This chain links TRBV20-1 with TRBJ2-5; 12 bases are shared with TRBD2. The CDR3 has 16 amino acids. V trimming: 1 base; J trimming: 4 bases; junction bases outside the gene matches: 7. Per the germline V gene, CDR1 is DFQATT and CDR2 is SNEGSKA (reference sequence). CDR3 region: CSARVLAGGPAETQYF. The CDR3 DNA sequence: TGCAGTGCTAGAGTGCTAGCGGGGGGGCCGGCAGAGACCCAGTACTTC.

The rearrangement joins TRBV6-1 to TRBJ1-5; 7 nucleotides match TRBD1. The junction had 1 base not matched to a gene; V was cut back by 8 bases and J by 0 bases. The CDR3 is made up of 13 amino acids. The germline gives CDR1 MNHNS, CDR2 SASEGT. The CDR3 protein is CASGQVSNQPQHF. The CDR3, as DNA: TGTGCCAGCGGACAGGTTAGCAATCAGCCCCAGCATTTT.

Details on this clonotype: At one of its ends the junction is not consistent with the germline gene, which may arise from a read error. The chain recombines TRBV7-3 with TRBJ2-1; the D gene is possibly TRBD1 (6 bases). Germline V lookup: CDR1 SGHTA, CDR2 FQGTGA. This CDR3 is built from 12 residues. The CDR3 coding sequence is TGTGCCGGCAGTTCACAGGGCTATGAGCAGTTCTTC. Residues: CAGSSQGYEQFF.

This clonotype turned up a few times. The chain uses TRBV11-2 and TRBJ1-1; the D is unclear. Trimming left V 0 bases short and J 1 base short, with 6 bases between. The length of the CDR3 is 14 residues. In germline, CDR1 is SGHAT, CDR2 FQNNGV. The CDR3 nucleotides are TGTGCCAGCAGCTTAGAGGCGAGGAACACTGAAGCTTTCTTT. Protein product: CASSLEARNTEAFF. The entire variable domain, with the rest obtained from reference TRBV11-2 and TRBJ1-1, is as follows: EAGVAQSPRYKIIEKRQSVAFWCNPISGHATLYWYQQILGQGPKLLIQFQNNGVVDDSQLPKDRFSAERLKGVDSTLKIQPAKLEDSAVYLCASSLEARNTEAFFGQGTRLTVV.